The rows below give T cell receptor beta chains drawn from one sample of a study of T cells in localized non-small cell lung cancer. The data were produced by immunoSEQ multiplex PCR, yet TCRdb's version contains in-frame clones alone and is incomplete. Of about 16,000 clones in the sample, around 83% were seen once. This material consisted of peripheral blood, taken before any cancer treatment. The receptors originated from a male donor aged 60 or older with stage I lung adenocarcinoma. The CDR3 runs from the conserved cysteine through the conserved F or W. A D gene is named only where the DNA matches it firmly. Some rows mark clone size as missing; the rest say once, few, many or name a class of expanded clone.

v_gene	abundance	d_gene	j_gene	CDR3aa	CDR3nt
TRBV6-5	-	-	TRBJ2-6	CASSYFYGSGANVLTF	TGTGCCAGCAGTTATTTCTATGGGTCTGGGGCCAACGTCCTGACTTTC
TRBV19	-	TRBD1	TRBJ2-3	CASSSDRGSITDTQYF	TGTGCCAGTAGTTCCGACAGGGGGAGTATAACAGATACGCAGTATTTT
TRBV4-3	few	TRBD2	TRBJ2-3	CASSPRTSGGVDTQYF	TGCGCCAGCAGCCCCCGGACTAGCGGGGGGGTAGATACGCAGTATTTT
TRBV27	-	TRBD1	TRBJ1-1	CASSLLRGQGADLNTEAFF	TGTGCCAGCAGTTTACTCCGAGGACAGGGGGCGGATCTGAACACTGAAGCTTTCTTT
TRBV19	-	TRBD1	TRBJ1-5	CASRWGQSNQPQHF	TGTGCCAGCAGGTGGGGACAGAGCAATCAGCCCCAGCATTTT
TRBV5-6	once	-	TRBJ1-4	CASSFEREKLFF	TGTGCCAGCAGCTTTGAAAGAGAAAAACTGTTTTTT
TRBV5-8	-	TRBD1	TRBJ1-6	CASSIRDRNSPLHF	TGTGCCAGCAGCATCCGGGACAGGAATTCACCCCTCCACTTT
TRBV7-8	few	-	TRBJ1-4	CASTKTQRRENEKLFF	TGTGCCAGCACAAAAACACAGCGACGGGAGAATGAAAAACTGTTTTTT
TRBV5-4	once	TRBD2	TRBJ2-3	CASSIGTSGGTTDTQYF	TGTGCCAGCAGCATCGGGACTAGCGGGGGAACCACAGATACGCAGTATTTT
TRBV7-9	-	-	TRBJ2-3	CASSLGGTYTDTQYF	TGTGCCAGCAGCTTAGGGGGCACTTACACAGATACGCAGTATTTT
TRBV11-2	once	-	TRBJ2-1	CASSSREKQFF	TGTGCCAGCAGCTCAAGGGAAAAGCAGTTCTTC
TRBV6-6	-	-	TRBJ1-4	CASSWDRTNEKLFF	TGTGCCAGCAGTTGGGACCGAACCAATGAAAAACTGTTTTTT
TRBV5-1	-	-	TRBJ1-2	CASSYTSIGQPYTF	TGCGCCAGCAGCTACACAAGCATCGGACAGCCCTACACCTTC
TRBV2	-	-	TRBJ2-5	CASSAGNQETQYF	TGTGCCAGCAGTGCCGGAAACCAAGAGACCCAGTACTTC
TRBV7-2	-	-	TRBJ2-3	CASSLKDTQYF	TGTGCCAGCAGCTTAAAAGATACGCAGTATTTT
TRBV5-1	-	TRBD1	TRBJ2-5	CASSLGQGETETQYF	TGCGCCAGCAGCTTGGGACAGGGGGAAACGGAGACCCAGTACTTC
TRBV6-6	-	-	TRBJ2-1	CASGGAGVDEQFF	TGTGCCAGCGGGGGGGCGGGAGTGGATGAGCAGTTCTTC
TRBV27	-	-	TRBJ1-6	CASSLSWQGYSPLHF	TGTGCCAGCAGTTTATCGTGGCAGGGGTATTCACCCCTCCACTTT
TRBV28	-	-	TRBJ1-5	CASGSLPKPQHF	TGTGCCAGCGGCAGTCTCCCTAAGCCCCAGCATTTT
TRBV4-1	-	TRBD1	TRBJ2-6	CASSQERRTGNSGANVLTF	TGCGCCAGCAGTCAAGAGCGGCGGACAGGGAATTCTGGGGCCAACGTCCTGACTTTC
TRBV5-1	-	TRBD1	TRBJ2-7	CATSPDRVRYEQYF	TGCGCCACGAGCCCGGACAGGGTAAGGTACGAGCAGTACTTC
TRBV5-1	-	TRBD2	TRBJ2-1	CASSLSTSGSSYNEQFF	TGCGCCAGCAGCTTATCGACTAGCGGCAGCTCCTACAATGAGCAGTTCTTC
TRBV4-3	-	-	TRBJ2-3	CASSHVGSTDTQYF	TGCGCCAGCAGCCATGTGGGGAGCACAGATACGCAGTATTTT
TRBV28	-	-	TRBJ2-7	CASNDNTYEQYF	TGTGCCAGCAACGACAACACCTACGAGCAGTACTTC
TRBV19	-	-	TRBJ2-3	CASSIRGTDTQYF	TGTGCCAGTAGTATAAGAGGGACAGATACGCAGTATTTT
TRBV5-4	-	-	TRBJ2-7	CASSQQGLGYEQYF	TGTGCCAGCAGCCAACAGGGATTGGGCTACGAGCAGTACTTC
TRBV5-1	-	TRBD1	TRBJ2-7	CASSLGTGDHEQYF	TGCGCCAGCAGCTTGGGGACAGGGGACCACGAGCAGTACTTC
TRBV6-6	-	TRBD2	TRBJ2-2	CASWKAGESRELFF	TGTGCCAGCTGGAAGGCGGGAGAGTCCCGGGAGCTGTTTTTT
TRBV28	-	TRBD2	TRBJ2-7	CASSFPGTSGLTPYF	TGTGCCAGCAGTTTTCCCGGGACTAGCGGGCTTACGCCGTACTTC
TRBV5-4	-	-	TRBJ1-4	CASTDGVREKLFF	TGTGCCAGCACCGATGGGGTCCGTGAAAAACTGTTTTTT
TRBV11-2	-	TRBD1	TRBJ2-7	CASSSRTGNYEQYF	TGTGCCAGCAGCTCACGGACAGGGAACTACGAGCAGTACTTC
TRBV6-1	-	-	TRBJ1-5	CASSEIWDQPQHF	TGTGCCAGCAGTGAAATTTGGGATCAGCCCCAGCATTTT
TRBV18	-	TRBD1	TRBJ1-1	CASSQDRGNTEAFF	TGTGCCAGCTCACAGGACAGGGGGAACACTGAAGCTTTCTTT
TRBV5-4	few	-	TRBJ1-1	CASSNRDTEAFF	TGTGCCAGCAGCAACAGGGACACTGAAGCTTTCTTT
TRBV6-6	once	-	TRBJ2-3	CASSQGGATQYF	TGTGCCAGCAGTCAAGGAGGCGCTACGCAGTATTTT
TRBV7-3	once	TRBD1	TRBJ2-7	CASSLQTGATYEQYF	TGTGCCAGCAGCTTACAGACAGGGGCGACCTACGAGCAGTACTTC
TRBV7-9	-	TRBD1	TRBJ2-7	CASSPPGHFRDRGREQYF	TGTGCCAGCAGCCCGCCCGGCCATTTCCGGGACAGGGGGCGGGAGCAGTACTTC
TRBV4-2	-	TRBD1	TRBJ2-7	CASSQGVGGGYEQYF	TGTGCCAGCAGCCAAGGCGTAGGGGGCGGGTACGAGCAGTACTTC
TRBV28	-	-	TRBJ1-1	CASSGPYTEAFF	TGTGCCAGTTCGGGGCCTTACACTGAAGCTTTCTTT
TRBV19	-	-	TRBJ2-3	CASSLLDSTDTQYF	TGTGCCAGTAGCTTACTCGACAGCACAGATACGCAGTATTTT
TRBV10-3	-	-	TRBJ1-3	CAIRPLDGRSGNTIYF	TGTGCCATCAGACCCCTTGACGGGAGATCTGGAAACACCATATATTTT
TRBV11-2	once	-	TRBJ2-5	CASIPSQGPQETQYF	TGTGCCAGCATCCCATCCCAGGGGCCCCAAGAGACCCAGTACTTC
TRBV6-5	-	-	TRBJ1-1	CASSYSRRANTEAFF	TGTGCCAGCAGTTACTCGCGTCGGGCGAACACTGAAGCTTTCTTT
TRBV5-1	-	-	TRBJ2-2	CASSLAGPGELFF	TGCGCCAGCAGCTTGGCAGGGCCCGGGGAGCTGTTTTTT
TRBV19	-	TRBD1	TRBJ1-5	CASSDRVDQPQHF	TGTGCCAGTTCCGACAGGGTCGATCAGCCCCAGCATTTT
TRBV4-2	-	TRBD2	TRBJ2-3	CASSQEAPDSGDTDTQYF	TGTGCCAGCAGCCAAGAAGCACCGGATAGCGGGGACACAGATACGCAGTATTTT